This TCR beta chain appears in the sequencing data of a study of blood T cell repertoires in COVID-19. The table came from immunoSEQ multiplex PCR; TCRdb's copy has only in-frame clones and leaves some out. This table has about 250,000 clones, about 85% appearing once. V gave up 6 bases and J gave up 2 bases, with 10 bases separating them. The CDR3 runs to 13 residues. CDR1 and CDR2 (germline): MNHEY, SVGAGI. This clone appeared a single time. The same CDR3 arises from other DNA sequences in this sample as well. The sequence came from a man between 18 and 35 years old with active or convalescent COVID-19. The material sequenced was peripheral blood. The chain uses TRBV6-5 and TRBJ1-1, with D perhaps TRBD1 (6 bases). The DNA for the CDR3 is TGTGCCAGCAGCTTGACAGGCAACACTGAAGCTTTCTTT. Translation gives CASSLTGNTEAFF.